This T cell receptor (beta chain) was observed in a study of cytomegalovirus exposure and HLA in healthy donors. Broader study findings: With high specificity and sensitivity, the classifier reportedly diagnosed cytomegalovirus status.

These donors were members of the roughly 120-subject validation cohort, a group separate from the roughly 670-subject first cohort. Clones were read by immunoSEQ multiplex PCR, and TCRdb kept only the in-frame ones, dropping some. The table lists around 240,000 clones, roughly 89% of them singletons. This clone was observed a single time. The antigen remains unidentified. Germline CDR1 SGHVS, CDR2 FQNEAQ. The length of the CDR3 is 17 residues. Trimming cost V 4 bases and J 5 bases; bases outside gene matches: 14. This sequence originates from a woman between 18 and 29 years old in good health and CMV-seronegative. J is TRBJ2-5 and V is TRBV7-8; TRBD2 matches at 9 bases. The sample was PBMCs. CDR3 in amino acids: CASSWRVAGAPTETQYF. DNA of the CDR3: TGTGCCAGCAGCTGGCGGGTAGCGGGGGCGCCGACGGAGACCCAGTACTTC.